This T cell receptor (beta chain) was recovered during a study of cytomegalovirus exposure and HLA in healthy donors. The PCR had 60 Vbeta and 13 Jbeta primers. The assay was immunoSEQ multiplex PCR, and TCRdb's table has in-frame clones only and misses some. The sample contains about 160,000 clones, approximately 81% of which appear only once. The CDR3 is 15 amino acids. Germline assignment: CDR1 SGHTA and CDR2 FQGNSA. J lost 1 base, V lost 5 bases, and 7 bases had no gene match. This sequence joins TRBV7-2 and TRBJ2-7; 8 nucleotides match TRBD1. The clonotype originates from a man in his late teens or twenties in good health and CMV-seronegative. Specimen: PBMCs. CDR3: CASSPRTGRSYEQYF. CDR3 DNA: TGTGCCAGCAGCCCGCGGACAGGGAGATCCTACGAGCAGTACTTC.